The 8 T cell receptor beta chains presented below share a single source sample, sequenced in a study of OX40 agonist ivuxolimab in advanced cancers. Assay: immunoSEQ multiplex PCR; the TCRdb copy retains only in-frame clones and omits some. The sample shows tens of thousands of clones, roughly 82% of them seen only once. This material consisted of CD4+ or CD8+ T cells sorted from blood, taken in a trial of the OX40 agonist ivuxolimab. Receptors were obtained from an adult with an advanced solid tumor such as melanoma, head and neck, liver or kidney cancer.

This chain connects TRBV5-1 to TRBJ2-7, with 10 bases matching TRBD1. J gave up 5 bases and V 4 bases, and 12 bases lay outside the gene matches. There are 16 residues in the CDR3. The germline gives CDR1 SGHRS, CDR2 YFSETQ. CDR3 residues: CASSGDPGTGAHEQYF. Written as DNA, the CDR3 is TGCGCCAGCAGCGGCGACCCAGGGACAGGGGCCCACGAGCAGTACTTC.

The chain combines TRBV18 with TRBJ2-7, with TRBD2 matching 12 bases. The CDR3 contains 16 residues. Trimming took 2 bases from V and 9 from J; bases not matched to a gene: 11. Germline loops: CDR1 KGHSH, CDR2 LQKENI. This CDR3 is CASSPTRLAGEEGQYF. In DNA form, the CDR3 reads TGTGCCAGCTCACCAACGAGACTAGCGGGAGAGGAAGGGCAGTACTTC.

This clone was seen only once. CDR3 sequence: CASSQGLAEQETQYF. CDR3 sequence (DNA): TGTGCCAGCAGCCAGGGGTTAGCTGAACAAGAGACCCAGTACTTC. V is TRBV6-5 and J is TRBJ2-5; D is perhaps TRBD1 (6 bases). The germline gives CDR1 MNHEY, CDR2 SVGAGI. The CDR3 is 15 residues long. V was pared by 6 bases and J by 2 bases, with 16 bases between.

The chain carries TRBV5-5 and TRBJ2-1; 10 bases match TRBD1. V trimming: 0 bases; J trimming: 5 bases; junction bases outside the gene matches: 2. Germline assignment: CDR1 SGHKS and CDR2 YYEKEE (reference sequence). CDR3 length equals 15 residues. Written as DNA, the CDR3 is TGTGCCAGCAGCTTGGATGGGACAGGGGACAATGAGCAGTTCTTC. This encodes CASSLDGTGDNEQFF.

This clone was detected once. The V and J genes are TRBV7-9 and TRBJ2-5; 8 positions agree with TRBD2. The DNA end favors TRBJ2-7, so the J call may be wrong. In germline, CDR1 is SEHNR, CDR2 FQNEAQ (reference sequence). This CDR3 contains 17 residues. DNA for the CDR3: TGTGCCAGCAGCTCTGTGGAGGGGCTAGCGGGTTACTACGAGCAGTACTTC. Protein: CASSSVEGLAGYYEQYF.

This clone was found once. The genes are TRBV11-2 and TRBJ2-3, with D unclear. Trimming took 3 bases from V and 5 from J, leaving 9 bases between them. This CDR3 contains 13 residues. In germline, CDR1 is SGHAT, CDR2 FQNNGV. CDR3 loop: CASSLDGIDTQYF. The CDR3 coding sequence is TGTGCCAGCAGCTTGGATGGGATAGATACGCAGTATTTT.

The chain joins TRBV4-3 to TRBJ1-2; 7 bases line up with TRBD1. This CDR3 contains 15 residues. Unmatched junction bases numbered 6, after V lost 0 bases and J lost 5 bases. CDR1 LGHNA and CDR2 YSLEER come from the germline V gene. CDR3 protein: CASSQDGGTVYGYTF. The CDR3 DNA follows: TGCGCCAGCAGCCAAGATGGAGGGACAGTTTATGGCTACACCTTC.

CDR3 sequence: CASKDGIRYEQFF. CDR3 in DNA: TGTGCCAGCAAAGATGGGATACGGTATGAGCAGTTCTTC. The V and J genes are TRBV27 and TRBJ2-1; no clear D. The V end was cut by 7 bases, the J end by 8 bases, with 15 bases between. The CDR3 covers 13 residues. Germline CDR1 reads MNHEY; CDR2 reads SMNVEV (reference sequence).